This TCR beta chain came from a study of neoadjuvant anti-PD-1 for oral cavity cancer. Overall study context: Around day 43, patients without progression received a fourth nivolumab dose before surgery. Broader study findings: Pretreatment Treg/Th17 ratio correlated inversely with post-treatment tumor clonality.

This clone was counted only a few times. What it recognizes is unknown. Patients had newly diagnosed, untreated stage II-IVA oral cavity squamous cell carcinoma. Patients had HPV-negative, locally advanced oral cavity squamous cell carcinoma. The repertoire was sequenced with immunoSEQ multiplex PCR; TCRdb's copy has only in-frame clones and lacks some. The data show some 12,000 clones, with 64% seen just once and nearly 7% held by the top ten. The CDR3 contains 13 residues. Trimming removed 6 bases from V and 4 bases from J, with 12 bases in between. CDR1 and CDR2 from the germline V gene are MNHNY and SVGAGI (reference sequence).

The chain recombines TRBV6-6 with TRBJ1-1; D gene uncertain. This material consisted of tumor tissue, taken before nivolumab (anti-PD-1) treatment. This TCR derives from a person aged 35-80 years with oral cavity squamous cell carcinoma. The donor label of this sample is uncertain. The CDR3 reads CASRLQSGTEAFF. The CDR3 coding sequence is TGTGCCAGCAGATTACAGTCGGGCACTGAAGCTTTCTTT.